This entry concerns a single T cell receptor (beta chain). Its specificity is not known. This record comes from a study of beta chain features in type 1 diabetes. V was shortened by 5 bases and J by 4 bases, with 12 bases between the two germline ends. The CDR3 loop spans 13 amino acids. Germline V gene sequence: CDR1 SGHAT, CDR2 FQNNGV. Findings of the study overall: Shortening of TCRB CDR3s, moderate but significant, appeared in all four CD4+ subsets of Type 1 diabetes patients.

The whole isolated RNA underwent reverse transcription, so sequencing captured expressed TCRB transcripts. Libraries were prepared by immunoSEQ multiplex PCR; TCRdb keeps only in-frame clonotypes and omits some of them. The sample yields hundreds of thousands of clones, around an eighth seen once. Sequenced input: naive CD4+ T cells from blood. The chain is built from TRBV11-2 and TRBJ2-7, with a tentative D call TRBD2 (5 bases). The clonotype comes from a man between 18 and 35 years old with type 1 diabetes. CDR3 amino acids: CASSRGKLYEQYF. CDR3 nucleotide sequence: TGTGCCAGCAGCCGGGGAAAGCTTTACGAGCAGTACTTC.